These 2 T cell receptor beta chains originate from one sample sequenced in a study of blood T cell repertoires in COVID-19. The repertoire was sequenced with immunoSEQ multiplex PCR; TCRdb's copy has only in-frame clones and lacks some. The sample carries 130,000 or so clones, around 87% recorded once. Sequenced sample: peripheral blood. The receptors originated from a man aged 50 to 59 with active COVID-19.

The V call is TRBV5-6, the J call TRBJ2-5, with D perhaps matching TRBD2 (6 bases). V was trimmed by 3 bases and J by 2 bases, leaving 14 bases between them. Germline CDR1 is SGHDT and CDR2 is YYEEEE. There are 15 residues in the CDR3. The CDR3 loop is CASSSRTIYQETQYF. CDR3 sequence (DNA): TGTGCCAGCAGCTCCCGGACTATCTATCAAGAGACCCAGTACTTC.

This chain uses TRBV30 with TRBJ2-4; a possible D gene is TRBD2 (7 bases). The CDR3 extends over 12 amino acids. Germline V lookup: CDR1 GTSNPN, CDR2 SVGIG (reference sequence). V lost 7 bases and J lost 6, with 13 bases in between. CDR3 region: CASSRGGNIQYF. CDR3 nucleotide sequence: TGTGCCTCTTCTAGGGGGGGAAACATTCAGTACTTC.